The entry below gives a single T cell receptor beta chain sequence along with its context. This clone was seen a handful of times. The antigen it recognizes is unknown. Base-call qualities are not available, and no considerably larger clone is one nucleotide away. This sample is part of a study of blood T cell repertoires in COVID-19 (dated by TCRdb to 2020 to 2021). Background for the entire study: Samples from collaborators originated in the United States, Italy and Spain and spanned both the acute and convalescent phases of COVID-19. The material from the prospective study consisted of cDNA or gDNA derived from T cells, B-cell-depleted T cells, or PBMCs. HLA class I and class II types, where available, came from metadata supplied by the sample provider rather than from assay-based typing. A de-identified subject ID, COVID-19 status, age in years and sex were almost always included in the sample metadata. Samples came from the ongoing ImmuneRACE study (first 160 participants) plus 1,254 subjects from 6 global collaborators. The repertoires were made available in a free public database intended to serve as a resource for research on the immune response to SARS-CoV-2. The dataset comprised deeply sampled blood TCRbeta repertoires from subjects exposed to, actively infected with, or recovered from COVID-19.

The paper as a whole reports these results and caveats: How much clinical and demographic metadata was included differed by source and by participant, and the metadata was provided uncurated.

The immunoSEQ Assay, a bias-controlled multiplex PCR, was used to amplify TCRbeta CDR3 regions from genomic DNA. The study's own analysis went as follows. The number of nucleated cells in each sample was estimated from the amplification of reference gene primers within the assay. To quantify the absolute abundance of each unique TCRbeta CDR3 rearrangement, sequence reads were collapsed and filtered. Productive Simpson clonality was computed per sample as the square root of Simpson's diversity index over productive rearrangements. The immuneACCESS repertoire file appears here via TCRdb, limited to in-frame rearrangements. These files lack a portion of the clones; in checked studies, under half of the deficit traces to unresolved V genes, and the cause of the others is not known. Clone size and V and J calls were adopted from that table, with D and trimming inferred from the DNA. This sample lists approximately 85,000 clones; roughly 90% were detected once. Together, the top ten hold 25% to 35% of the sample.

Trimming costs V 6 bases and J 2 bases, and their ends lie 10 bases apart. CDR1 and CDR2 are drawn from the germline V gene: SNHLY, FYNNEI. Counted from cysteine to phenylalanine, this CDR3 has 14 amino acids. CDR3 DNA is the only sequence kept; it has 42 bases, read in frame from the first base. Whole blood was collected in K2EDTA tubes by collaborating institutions according to the institutions' own protocols. For TCRbeta analysis, collaborator samples were shipped as frozen whole blood, as isolated PBMCs, or as DNA extracted from either sample type. The TCR sequence derives from a man aged 50-60 years with active or convalescent COVID-19. The sequencing sample was made of peripheral blood. The sequence links TRBV2 to TRBJ2-2; TRBD1 is possibly the D segment (6 matching bases). The nucleotide sequence reads TGTGCCAGCAGGAAGGACAGAAACACCGGGGAGCTGTTTTTT. It encodes CASRKDRNTGELFF.